These 3 T cell receptor beta chains share one sample of origin, sequenced in a study of OX40 agonist ivuxolimab in advanced cancers. Measured with immunoSEQ multiplex PCR; TCRdb has only the in-frame clones, and not every one. The table lists 96,000 or so clones, around 80% of them singletons. The source material was CD4+ or CD8+ T cells sorted from blood, sampled in a trial of the OX40 agonist ivuxolimab. The receptors were sampled from an adult with an advanced solid tumor such as melanoma, head and neck, liver or kidney cancer.

The table lists this clone with a count of one. The rearrangement joins TRBV15 to TRBJ1-4, with 8 bases that match TRBD1. J was trimmed by 6 bases and V by 1 base; bases with no gene match: 7. The CDR3 extends over 16 amino acids. From germline, CDR1 is LNHNV and CDR2 YYDKDF (reference sequence). The CDR3 DNA reads TGTGCCACCAGCAGAGGGCGAGGACAGGGTGATGAAAAACTGTTTTTT. Its protein product is CATSRGRGQGDEKLFF.

V is TRBV29-1 and J is TRBJ2-3, with D uncertain. CDR3 length equals 12 residues. The germline V and J ends were trimmed by 7 bases and 4 bases, with 12 bases remaining between them. Per germline, CDR1 SQVTM and CDR2 ANQGSEA. The CDR3 bases are TGCAGCGCTGCCTTTTACGCAGATACGCAGTATTTT. This encodes CSAAFYADTQYF.

The V and J genes are TRBV4-3 and TRBJ2-7; D is perhaps TRBD1 (5 bases). The CDR3 sequence is 15 residues long. V gave up 2 bases and J gave up 3 bases, with 14 bases separating them. Germline CDR1 reads LGHNA; CDR2 reads YSLEER. This CDR3 is CASSQQGFAYYEQYF. In nucleotides, the CDR3 is TGCGCCAGCAGCCAACAGGGTTTCGCGTACTACGAGCAGTACTTC.